Below, one T cell receptor (beta chain) is given with its context. Its specificity is not known. Baseline, cycle 4 day 1, and cycle 7 day 1 were the blood sampling points. The table came from immunoSEQ multiplex PCR; TCRdb's copy has only in-frame clones and leaves some out. Seen here are tens of thousands of clones, around nine tenths observed once, and the top ten hold 7.8%. V lost 5 bases to trimming and J lost 2 bases; unmatched junction nucleotides: 6. Germline V CDR1 and CDR2: SEHNR, FQNEAQ (reference sequence). This CDR3 spans 15 amino acids. The record originates from a study of OX40 agonist ivuxolimab in advanced cancers. Across the whole study: Patients' therapy was ivuxolimab, an antibody that acts as an agonist of OX40 (CD134). At 0.01 to 10 mg/kg, ivuxolimab was administered intravenously to patients every 2 weeks. Study-wide results and caveats: Low levels of normalized T-cell clonal expansion also appeared in some nonresponders.

The sample consisted of CD4+ or CD8+ T cells sorted from blood, taken in a trial of the OX40 agonist ivuxolimab. This sequence originates from an adult with an advanced solid tumor such as melanoma, head and neck, liver or kidney cancer. The chain has TRBV7-9 and TRBJ2-4; 7 positions match TRBD2. This CDR3 reads CASSGGRVTKNIQYF. The CDR3 coding sequence is TGTGCCAGCAGCGGAGGGAGGGTGACCAAAAACATTCAGTACTTC.